Shown below are 15 T cell receptor beta chains from a single sample sequenced in a study of molecular identifiers for immune sequencing clone quantification. TCRdb reanalysed the PCR reads using MiXCR and keeps one entry per CDR3 protein. The top ten clones hold about 0.95% of a sample with 88,000 or so distinct CDR3 sequences, approximately 22% of them seen once. The source material was naive CD8+ T cells from blood, with Jurkat cell RNA spiked in. Specified subset: FACS-sorted CD8+CD4-CCR7+CD45RA+ naive T cells. These TCRs come from a human donor in good health. Some libraries in this study had Jurkat cell RNA spiked in.

V usage is TRBV4-3 and J usage is TRBJ2-5; maybe TRBD2 (5 bases). The CDR3 spans 15 residues. Germline V gives CDR1 LGHNA, CDR2 YSLEER. The V end was cut by 4 bases, the J end by 5 bases, with 17 bases between. The CDR3: CASSPSLRVAETQYF. DNA of the CDR3: TGCGCCAGCAGCCCGAGCTTGAGGGTTGCGGAGACCCAGTACTTC.

In the case of this clonotype: This may be a read error: a much more frequent sequence differs by one nucleotide. This chain joins TRBV4-2 and TRBJ2-2, with 7 bases that match TRBD2. V lost 3 bases and J lost 5; bases outside the gene matches: 6. Looked up from germline, CDR1 is LGHNA and CDR2 is YNFKEQ. The CDR3 consists of 15 residues. The CDR3: CASSHMAGVTGELFF. CDR3 coding DNA: TGTGCCAGCAGCCATATGGCGGGAGTGACCGGGGAGCTGTTTTTT.

This clonotype was recorded at least ten times. The V gene is TRBV5-4, the J gene TRBJ1-1; 7 bases are shared with TRBD1. Losses at the gene ends were 4 bases for V and 1 base for J; bases not matched to a gene: 7. Looked up from germline, CDR1 is SGHNT and CDR2 is YYREEE (reference sequence). CDR3 length equals 15 residues. The chain's CDR3 is CASSRAGTENTEAFF. CDR3 nucleotides: TGTGCCAGCAGCCGTGCCGGGACAGAGAACACTGAAGCTTTCTTT.

There are many counts of this clonotype. The chain uses TRBV4-2 and TRBJ2-7, with TRBD2 identical over 8 bases. The junction had 2 bases not matched to a gene; V was cut back by 4 bases and J by 0 bases. Germline CDR1 and CDR2: LGHNA and YNFKEQ. The CDR3 is 14 residues long. The DNA of the CDR3 is TGTGCCAGCAGCCCCCGGGAGGGCTCCTACGAGCAGTACTTC. Protein sequence: CASSPREGSYEQYF.

The chain employs TRBV19 and TRBJ2-1; D is undetermined. Germline CDR1 reads LNHDA; CDR2 reads SQIVND (reference sequence). Trimming stripped 1 base from V and 7 bases from J, with 2 bases between. The CDR3 contains 11 residues. Here the CDR3 reads CASSIGNEQFF. The CDR3 DNA follows: TGTGCCAGTAGTATAGGAAATGAGCAGTTCTTC.

Comment on this clonotype: Just one base apart from a much larger clone, this may be a read error. The rearrangement links TRBV4-1 to TRBJ2-7; maybe TRBD1 (5 bases). Per germline, CDR1 MGHRA and CDR2 YSYEKL. This CDR3 has 14 amino acids. The V end was cut by 2 bases, the J end by 6 bases, with 14 bases between. CDR3 protein: CASSQTQDNREQYF. DNA for the CDR3: TGCGCCAGCAGCCAAACACAGGATAATCGCGAGCAGTACTTC.

This clonotype was seen a handful of times. The chain uses TRBV28 and TRBJ2-7; weak D call: TRBD1 (7 bases). Germline CDR1 reads MDHEN; CDR2 reads SYDVKM. This CDR3 contains 15 residues. Trimming stripped 5 bases from V and 0 bases from J, with 14 bases between. The DNA of the CDR3 is TGTGCCAGCAGTAACAGGGGACTGTACTCCTACGAGCAGTACTTC. As protein: CASSNRGLYSYEQYF.

This clonotype was seen ten or more times. The chain uses TRBV7-9 and TRBJ1-4; D perhaps matches TRBD1 (6 bases). This CDR3 contains 16 residues. The V end was cut by 4 bases, the J end by 1 base, with 13 bases between. The germline CDR1 and CDR2 sequences are SEHNR and FQNEAQ (reference sequence). The CDR3 DNA reads TGTGCCAGCAGCTCCGGACAGATCGGAACTAATGAAAAACTGTTTTTT. Amino acid sequence: CASSSGQIGTNEKLFF.

The chain combines TRBV20-1 with TRBJ2-1; no clear D gene. Germline V gene data show CDR1 as DFQATT and CDR2 as SNEGSKA (reference sequence). V lost 4 bases and J lost 0, with 10 bases in between. The CDR3 length is 14 residues. The CDR3 spells CSAKDMSSYNEQFF. In nucleotides, the CDR3 is TGCAGTGCTAAAGACATGAGCTCCTACAATGAGCAGTTCTTC.

This clonotype was detected many times. The V gene is TRBV7-6, the J gene TRBJ2-3; 7 nucleotides line up with TRBD1. This CDR3 contains 15 residues. Germline V gene sequence: CDR1 SGHVS, CDR2 FNYEAQ. Trimming took 5 bases from V and 0 from J; bases not matched to a gene: 5. The CDR3 DNA reads TGTGCCAGCAGCCCGACAGGGTATAGCACAGATACGCAGTATTTT. Encoded protein: CASSPTGYSTDTQYF.

The sample holds a few counts of this clonotype. The chain joins TRBV20-1 to TRBJ2-3; possible D gene TRBD1, 6 bases. The CDR3 is made up of 14 amino acids. Germline V gives CDR1 DFQATT, CDR2 SNEGSKA (reference sequence). V shed 7 bases and J shed 1 base, with 15 bases lying between them. This CDR3 reads CSGVDRPRTDTQYF. DNA of the CDR3: TGCAGTGGTGTCGACAGGCCACGCACAGATACGCAGTATTTT.

To note about this clonotype: A read error may explain this, as a much larger clone is one base away. The CDR3 does not close with the conserved phenylalanine or tryptophan, likely indicating a read error. The chain has TRBV28 and TRBJ1-6, with TRBD1 matching 11 bases. Germline CDR1 MDHEN, CDR2 SYDVKM. CDR3 length equals 18 residues. CDR3 in amino acids: CASTLRGSWTGGNSPLHS. The CDR3 coding sequence is TGTGCCAGCACTTTAAGGGGCTCCTGGACAGGGGGCAATTCACCCCTCCACTCT.

There are many counts of this clonotype. The chain couples TRBV30 to TRBJ2-1, with 9 bases lining up with TRBD2. CDR1 is GTSNPN and CDR2 is SVGIG in the germline V gene (reference sequence). The CDR3 runs to 15 residues. The V gene end was trimmed by 5 bases and the J gene end by 3 bases; junction bases not matched to a gene: 8. The CDR3 nucleotides read TGTGCCTGGCAGACTAGCGGAAGTTACTACAATGAGCAGTTCTTC. It is translated as CAWQTSGSYYNEQFF.

This clonotype was picked up many times. This chain links TRBV6-2 or TRBV6-3 with TRBJ1-1, with a weak D call TRBD1 (5 bases). CDR1 is MNHEY, CDR2 SVGEGT, per germline. The germline V and J ends were trimmed by 7 bases and 8 bases, with 14 bases remaining between them. The CDR3 has 12 residues. The CDR3 protein is CASIGRAGEAFF. For the CDR3, the DNA is TGTGCCAGCATCGGTCGGGCAGGGGAAGCTTTCTTT.

This clonotype has ten or more counts. J is TRBJ1-1 and V is TRBV3-1; D remains unclear. Germline loops: CDR1 LGHDT, CDR2 YNNKEL (reference sequence). The V end was cut by 3 bases, the J end by 1 base, with 3 bases between. CDR3 length: 12 amino acids. CDR3 amino acids: CASSHGNTEAFF. CDR3 nucleotides: TGTGCCAGCAGCCACGGGAACACTGAAGCTTTCTTT. The complete variable domain, with remaining parts taken from reference TRBV3-1 and TRBJ1-1, reads DTAVSQTPKYLVTQMGNDKSIKCEQNLGHDTMYWYKQDSKKFLKIMFSYNNKELIINETVPNRFSPKSPDKAHLNLHINSLELGDSAVYFCASSHGNTEAFFGQGTRLTVV.